Listed below are T cell receptor beta chains from one sample, sequenced in a study of T-cell reconstitution after alpha-beta-depleted transplantation in children. TCRdb ran MiXCR on the PCR reads and lists one entry per CDR3 protein. The table has 200,000 or so distinct CDR3 sequences, roughly 6.3% seen once. The specimen was PBMCs, collected before TCRalphabeta/CD19-depleted stem cell transplant. These receptors were collected from a girl in the first two years of life with combined immunodeficiency, due to receive a stem cell transplant. Each CDR3 is given with its conserved first and last residue. The D gene is left open where the match is weak. Size tells how often a clone was seen (once, few, many) or the class of an expanded clone, and some rows leave it out.

clone_size cdr3_length j_call v_call d_call cdr3_aa cdr3_nt
many 17 TRBJ2-1 TRBV12-3/TRBV12-4 TRBD2 CASSFLGLAGGLHEQFF TGTGCCAGCAGTTTCCTGGGACTAGCGGGGGGGCTACATGAGCAGTTCTTC
few 14 TRBJ2-5 TRBV5-1 - CASSFQYQGETQYF TGCGCCAGCAGCTTCCAGTATCAAGGGGAGACCCAGTACTTC
- 17 TRBJ2-4 TRBV12-3/TRBV12-4 TRBD2 CASSLASGGAVGSIQYF TGTGCCAGCAGTTTGGCTAGCGGGGGGGCAGTTGGGAGCATTCAGTACTTC
few 18 TRBJ2-7 TRBV4-3 - CASSQEWGPLTTPYEQYF TGCGCCAGCAGCCAAGAATGGGGTCCCCTCACCACCCCCTACGAGCAGTACTTC
- 17 TRBJ2-5 TRBV29-1 TRBD2 CSVETGLAKKFAETQYF TGCAGCGTAGAGACGGGACTAGCGAAGAAGTTTGCAGAGACCCAGTACTTC
- 16 TRBJ1-6 TRBV30 - CAWSYPPGPFNSPLHF TGTGCCTGGAGTTATCCACCGGGACCGTTCAATTCACCCCTCCACTTT
many 15 TRBJ2-1 TRBV4-3 TRBD1 CASSLRDRGINEQFF TGCGCCAGCAGCCTCCGGGACAGGGGGATTAATGAGCAGTTCTTC
many 14 TRBJ2-1 TRBV12-3/TRBV12-4 - CASSQIRHHNEQFF TGTGCCAGCAGCCAAATCCGGCACCACAATGAGCAGTTCTTC
- 15 TRBJ2-5 TRBV4-3 TRBD1 CASSAGTGGDETQYF TGCGCCAGCAGCGCAGGGACAGGGGGTGATGAGACCCAGTACTTC
many 15 TRBJ2-5 TRBV11-2 TRBD2 CASTTIAGDQETQYF TGTGCCAGCACCACGATAGCGGGAGACCAAGAGACCCAGTACTTC
many 13 TRBJ2-7 TRBV28 TRBD2 CASSQSGSLEQYF TGTGCCAGCAGCCAAAGCGGGAGCCTCGAGCAGTACTTC
many 20 TRBJ2-1 TRBV4-2 TRBD2 CASSHPAIAGGVRTYNEQFF TGTGCCAGCAGCCACCCAGCAATAGCGGGAGGGGTTAGAACCTACAATGAGCAGTTCTTC
many 19 TRBJ2-1 TRBV20-1 TRBD2 CSAPTPPRLAGGSYNEQFF TGCAGTGCTCCCACACCCCCGAGATTAGCGGGGGGTTCCTACAATGAGCAGTTCTTC
many 14 TRBJ2-1 TRBV29-1 TRBD2 CSVLGREGFNEQFF TGCAGCGTTCTAGGACGGGAGGGTTTCAATGAGCAGTTCTTC
many 14 TRBJ2-7 TRBV29-1 - CSVDASGLLGEQYF TGCAGCGTTGATGCATCAGGTCTCCTAGGCGAGCAGTACTTC
many 17 TRBJ2-7 TRBV25-1 TRBD2 CASSEWKGGTPTGGQYF TGTGCCAGCAGTGAATGGAAGGGAGGGACCCCAACAGGTGGGCAGTACTTC
many 15 TRBJ2-3 TRBV6-1 TRBD1 CASSDRASSTDTQYF TGTGCCAGCAGCGACAGGGCCTCTAGCACAGATACGCAGTATTTT
many 17 TRBJ1-1 TRBV7-6 - CASSLESPGAGNTEAFF TGTGCCAGCAGCTTAGAGTCTCCAGGGGCAGGAAACACTGAAGCTTTCTTT
many 12 TRBJ2-3 TRBV7-6 - CASSFASDTQYF TGTGCCAGCAGCTTCGCATCAGATACGCAGTATTTT
many 14 TRBJ1-3 TRBV4-1 - CASSQGIFGNTIYF TGCGCCAGCAGCCAGGGGATTTTCGGAAACACCATATATTTT
many 14 TRBJ2-1 TRBV7-8 - CASSQLEPYNEQFF TGTGCCAGCAGTCAGCTGGAGCCCTACAATGAGCAGTTCTTC
many 14 TRBJ2-5 TRBV6-5 - CASSYYPGVRDQYF TGTGCCAGCAGTTACTATCCAGGGGTTCGGGACCAGTACTTC
many 16 TRBJ2-1 TRBV15 - CATSFVARRGDNEQFF TGTGCCACCAGTTTTGTAGCTAGGAGGGGAGATAATGAGCAGTTCTTC
many 16 TRBJ2-2 TRBV7-2 - CASSELQEMNTGELFF TGTGCCAGCAGTGAACTCCAGGAGATGAACACCGGGGAGCTGTTTTTT
many 14 TRBJ2-3 TRBV7-8 - CASSLARSPDTQYF TGTGCCAGCAGCTTGGCTAGGTCCCCAGATACGCAGTATTTT
many 14 TRBJ2-7 TRBV7-6 TRBD1 CASSLGGQGNEQYF TGTGCCAGCAGCTTAGGTGGACAGGGAAACGAGCAGTACTTC
many 14 TRBJ1-4 TRBV28 - CASSSYSTNEKLFF TGTGCCAGCAGTTCTTATTCAACTAATGAAAAACTGTTTTTT
many 18 TRBJ2-2 TRBV4-1 TRBD2 CASSQVVLAGGNTGELFF TGCGCCAGCAGCCAAGTGGTTCTAGCGGGGGGGAACACCGGGGAGCTGTTTTTT
many 15 TRBJ2-2 TRBV5-1 TRBD2 CASSLGLAGPGELFF TGCGCCAGCAGCTTGGGACTAGCGGGGCCCGGGGAGCTGTTTTTT
- 18 TRBJ2-2 TRBV20-1 TRBD1 CSASRRFWGQTNTGELFF TGCAGTGCTAGCAGGCGGTTTTGGGGACAGACGAACACCGGGGAGCTGTTTTTT
- 17 TRBJ2-7 TRBV7-6 TRBD2 CASSLAPLTSGSYEQYF TGTGCCAGCAGCTTAGCACCCCTGACTAGCGGCTCCTACGAGCAGTACTTC
many 14 TRBJ2-7 TRBV7-9 - CASSQSGEGYEQYF TGTGCCAGCAGCCAAAGCGGAGAAGGATACGAGCAGTACTTC
- 17 TRBJ2-2 TRBV20-1 - CSARDTTSGANTGELFF TGCAGTGCTAGAGATACCACAAGCGGAGCAAACACCGGGGAGCTGTTTTTT
many 12 TRBJ1-2 TRBV29-1 - CSVEPGDYGYTF TGCAGCGTTGAACCAGGGGATTATGGCTACACCTTC
many 16 TRBJ2-3 TRBV4-3 TRBD2 CASSQGVGGSTDTQYF TGCGCCAGCAGCCAAGGTGTGGGGGGGAGCACAGATACGCAGTATTTT
- 13 TRBJ2-2 TRBV7-7 - CASSLDPTGELFF TGTGCTAGCAGCTTAGACCCCACCGGGGAGCTGTTTTTT
few 21 TRBJ2-3 TRBV27 TRBD2 CASSLYTPGLAGGPSTDTQYF TGTGCCAGCAGTTTGTATACACCGGGACTAGCGGGGGGGCCGAGCACAGATACGCAGTATTTT
many 13 TRBJ2-7 TRBV25-1 - CASSSVQAYEQYF TGTGCCAGCAGTTCGGTGCAGGCCTACGAGCAGTACTTC
many 13 TRBJ2-1 TRBV20-1 - CSAPPPWDNEQFF TGCAGTGCTCCCCCCCCTTGGGACAATGAGCAGTTCTTC
- 11 TRBJ2-1 TRBV29-1 - CSVGLESEQFF TGCAGCGTTGGGCTAGAGAGTGAGCAGTTCTTC
many 19 TRBJ2-6 TRBV9 - CASSVDPGTVLSGANVLTF TGTGCCAGCAGCGTAGACCCCGGGACGGTTCTCTCTGGGGCCAACGTCCTGACTTTC
many 16 TRBJ2-3 TRBV15 - CATSSRGPSYTDTQYF TGTGCCACCAGCAGTAGGGGTCCATCCTACACAGATACGCAGTATTTT
- 19 TRBJ1-4 TRBV6-5 - CASSYSAIAPGGFNEKLFF TGTGCCAGCAGTTACTCCGCCATCGCCCCGGGCGGGTTTAATGAAAAACTGTTTTTT
- 15 TRBJ2-7 TRBV7-9 - CASAFLGFSSYEQYF TGTGCCAGCGCCTTTCTGGGGTTTAGCTCCTACGAGCAGTACTTC
many 16 TRBJ2-3 TRBV7-9 - CASSHQQGLGTDTQYF TGTGCCAGCAGCCATCAACAGGGACTGGGGACAGATACGCAGTATTTT
- 13 TRBJ1-2 TRBV12-3/TRBV12-4 TRBD1 CASSTTGTDGYTF TGTGCCAGCAGTACCACAGGGACAGATGGCTACACCTTC
many 20 TRBJ2-1 TRBV29-1 - CSVEDLGLETHRTGDNEQFF TGCAGCGTTGAAGATCTGGGCTTAGAAACTCACCGCACTGGGGACAATGAGCAGTTCTTC
- 12 TRBJ1-1 TRBV24-1 - CATQGGDTEAFF TGTGCCACCCAAGGCGGGGACACTGAAGCTTTCTTT
many 15 TRBJ2-2 TRBV4-1 TRBD1 CASSQDRGLTGELFF TGCGCCAGCAGCCAAGACAGGGGGCTCACCGGGGAGCTGTTTTTT
many 13 TRBJ2-7 TRBV7-8 - CASSPGLPYEQYF TGTGCCAGCAGCCCTGGCCTTCCCTACGAGCAGTACTTC
many 15 TRBJ2-1 TRBV28 TRBD1 CASNLQGAPYNEQFF TGTGCCAGCAATCTACAGGGGGCCCCGTACAATGAGCAGTTCTTC
- 17 TRBJ2-1 TRBV4-1 - CASRRLLTRLPYNEQFF TGCGCCAGCAGACGGTTATTGACCCGACTTCCCTACAATGAGCAGTTCTTC
many 13 TRBJ2-7 TRBV12-3/TRBV12-4 TRBD1 CASSLGTGDEQYF TGTGCCAGCAGTCTCGGGACAGGAGACGAGCAGTACTTC
many 15 TRBJ2-1 TRBV10-3 TRBD2 CAISEDWTSGNEQFF TGTGCCATCAGTGAGGATTGGACTAGCGGGAATGAGCAGTTCTTC
many 16 TRBJ2-1 TRBV7-3 - CASSPTRGSSYNEQFF TGTGCCAGCAGCCCCACCCGGGGGAGCTCCTACAATGAGCAGTTCTTC
many 15 TRBJ2-1 TRBV7-8 - CASRHHGGQLNEQFF TGTGCCAGCAGACACCACGGGGGGCAGTTAAATGAGCAGTTCTTC
many 15 TRBJ1-3 TRBV28 - CASSLPRVSGNTIYF TGTGCCAGCAGTTTACCCAGGGTCTCTGGAAACACCATATATTTT
many 14 TRBJ2-7 TRBV20-1 - CSARDSRGLYEQYF TGCAGTGCTAGAGATTCGAGGGGTCTATACGAGCAGTACTTC